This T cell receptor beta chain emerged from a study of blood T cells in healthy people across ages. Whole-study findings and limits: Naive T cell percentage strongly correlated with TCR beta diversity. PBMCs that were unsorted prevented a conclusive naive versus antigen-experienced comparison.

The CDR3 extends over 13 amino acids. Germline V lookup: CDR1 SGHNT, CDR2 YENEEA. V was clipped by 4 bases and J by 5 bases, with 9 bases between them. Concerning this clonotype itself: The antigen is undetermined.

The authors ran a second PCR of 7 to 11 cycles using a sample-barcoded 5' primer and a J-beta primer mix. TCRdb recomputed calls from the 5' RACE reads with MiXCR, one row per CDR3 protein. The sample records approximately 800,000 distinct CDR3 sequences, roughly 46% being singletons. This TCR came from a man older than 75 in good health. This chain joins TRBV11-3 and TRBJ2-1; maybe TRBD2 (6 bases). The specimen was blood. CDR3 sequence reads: CASSSSGDNEQFF. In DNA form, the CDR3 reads TGTGCCAGCAGCTCTTCGGGAGACAATGAGCAGTTCTTC. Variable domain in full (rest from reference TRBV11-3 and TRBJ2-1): EAGVVQSPRYKIIEKKQPVAFWCNPISGHNTLYWYLQNLGQGPELLIRYENEEAVDDSQLPKDRFSAERLKGVDSTLKIQPAELGDSAVYLCASSSSGDNEQFFGPGTRLTVL.